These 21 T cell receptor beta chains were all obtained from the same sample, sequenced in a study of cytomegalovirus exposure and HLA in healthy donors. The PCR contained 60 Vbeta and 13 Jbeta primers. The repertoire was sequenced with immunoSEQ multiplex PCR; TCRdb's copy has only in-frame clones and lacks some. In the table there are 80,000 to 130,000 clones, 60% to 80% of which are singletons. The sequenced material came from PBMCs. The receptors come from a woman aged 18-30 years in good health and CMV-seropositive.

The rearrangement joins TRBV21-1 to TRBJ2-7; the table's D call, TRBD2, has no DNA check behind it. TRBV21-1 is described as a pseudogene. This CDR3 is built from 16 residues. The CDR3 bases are TGTGCCAGCAGCACAGCGGGGACTAGCGTATTCGACGAGCAGTACTTC. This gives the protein CASSTAGTSVFDEQYF.

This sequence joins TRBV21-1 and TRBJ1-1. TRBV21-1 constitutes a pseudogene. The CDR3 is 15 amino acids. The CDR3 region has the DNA TGTGCCAGCAGCAAAGGGGAGGGGCGGATCACTGAAGCTTTCTTT. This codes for CASSKGEGRITEAFF.

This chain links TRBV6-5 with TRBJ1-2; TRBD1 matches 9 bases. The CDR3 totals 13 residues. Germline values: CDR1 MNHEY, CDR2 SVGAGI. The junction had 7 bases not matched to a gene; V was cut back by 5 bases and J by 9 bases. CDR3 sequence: CASSAGQGICYTF. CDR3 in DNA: TGTGCCAGCAGTGCGGGACAGGGTATTTGCTACACCTTC.

For the CDR3, the DNA is TGTGCCAGCAGCGACGTAGGGGGATCTGGGGCCAACGTCCTGACTTTC. Residues: CASSDVGGSGANVLTF. The rearrangement links TRBV7-6 to TRBJ2-6, with a weak D call TRBD1 (6 bases). Germline CDR1 and CDR2: SGHVS and FNYEAQ. The germline V and J ends were trimmed by 5 bases and 1 base, with 12 bases remaining between them. The CDR3 has 16 amino acids.

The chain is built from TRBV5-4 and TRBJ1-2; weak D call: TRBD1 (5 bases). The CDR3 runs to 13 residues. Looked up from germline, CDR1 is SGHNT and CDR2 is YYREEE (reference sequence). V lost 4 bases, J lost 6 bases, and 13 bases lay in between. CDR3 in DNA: TGTGCCAGCAGCCCCTCAGGGCCAGATGGCTACACCTTC. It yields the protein CASSPSGPDGYTF.

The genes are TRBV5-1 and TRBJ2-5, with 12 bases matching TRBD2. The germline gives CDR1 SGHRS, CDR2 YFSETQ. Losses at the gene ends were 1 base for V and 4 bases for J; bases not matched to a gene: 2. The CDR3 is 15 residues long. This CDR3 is CASSLMGLAGETQYF. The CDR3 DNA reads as TGCGCCAGCAGCTTGATGGGACTAGCGGGAGAGACCCAGTACTTC.

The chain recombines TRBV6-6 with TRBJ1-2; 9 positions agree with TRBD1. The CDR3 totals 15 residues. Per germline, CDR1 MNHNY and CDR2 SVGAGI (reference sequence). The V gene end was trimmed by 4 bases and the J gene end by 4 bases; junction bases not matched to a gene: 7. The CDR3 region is CASSSSTGGLYGYTF. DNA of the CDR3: TGTGCCAGCAGTTCCTCGACAGGGGGTCTCTATGGCTACACCTTC.

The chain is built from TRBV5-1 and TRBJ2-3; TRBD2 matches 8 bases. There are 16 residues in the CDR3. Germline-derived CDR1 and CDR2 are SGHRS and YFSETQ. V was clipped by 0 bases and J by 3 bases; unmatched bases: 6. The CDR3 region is CASSLVPAGVTDTQYF. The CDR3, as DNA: TGCGCCAGCAGCTTGGTTCCAGCGGGAGTGACAGATACGCAGTATTTT.

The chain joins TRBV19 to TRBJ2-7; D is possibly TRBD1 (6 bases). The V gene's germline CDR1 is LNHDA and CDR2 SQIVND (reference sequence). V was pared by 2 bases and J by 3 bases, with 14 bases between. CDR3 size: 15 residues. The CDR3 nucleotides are TGTGCCAGTAGTATAAAACAGGGAAGGTTCTACGAGCAGTACTTC. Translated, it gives CASSIKQGRFYEQYF.

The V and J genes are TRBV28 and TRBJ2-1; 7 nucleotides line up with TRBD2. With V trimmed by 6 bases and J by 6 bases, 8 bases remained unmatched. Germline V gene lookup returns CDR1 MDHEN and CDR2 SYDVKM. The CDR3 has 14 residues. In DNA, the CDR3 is TGTGCCAGCAGACTACCTGGGGGGGTCAATGAGCAGTTCTTC. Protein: CASRLPGGVNEQFF. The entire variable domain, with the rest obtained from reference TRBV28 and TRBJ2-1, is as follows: DVKVTQSSRYLVKRTGEKVFLECVQDMDHENMFWYRQDPGLGLRLIYFSYDVKMKEKGDIPEGYSVSREKKERFSLILESASTNQTSMYLCASRLPGGVNEQFFGPGTRLTVL.

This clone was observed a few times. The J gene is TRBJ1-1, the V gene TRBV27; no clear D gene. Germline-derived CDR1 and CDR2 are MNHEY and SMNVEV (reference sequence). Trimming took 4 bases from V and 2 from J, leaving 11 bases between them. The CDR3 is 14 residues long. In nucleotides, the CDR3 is TGTGCCAGCAGTTCCCCGGGATTAAACACTGAAGCTTTCTTT. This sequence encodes CASSSPGLNTEAFF.

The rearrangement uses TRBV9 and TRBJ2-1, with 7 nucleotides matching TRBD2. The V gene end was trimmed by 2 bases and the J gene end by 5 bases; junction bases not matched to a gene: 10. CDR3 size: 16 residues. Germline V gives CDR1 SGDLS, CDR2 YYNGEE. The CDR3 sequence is CASSVVGLAADNEQFF. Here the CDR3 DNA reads TGTGCCAGCAGCGTGGTGGGGCTAGCGGCAGACAATGAGCAGTTCTTC.

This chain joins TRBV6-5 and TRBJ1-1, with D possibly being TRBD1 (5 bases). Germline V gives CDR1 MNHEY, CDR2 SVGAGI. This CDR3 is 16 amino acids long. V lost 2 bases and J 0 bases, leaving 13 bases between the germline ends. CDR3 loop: CASSYIPPGMNTEAFF. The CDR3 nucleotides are TGTGCCAGCAGTTACATCCCGCCAGGGATGAACACTGAAGCTTTCTTT.

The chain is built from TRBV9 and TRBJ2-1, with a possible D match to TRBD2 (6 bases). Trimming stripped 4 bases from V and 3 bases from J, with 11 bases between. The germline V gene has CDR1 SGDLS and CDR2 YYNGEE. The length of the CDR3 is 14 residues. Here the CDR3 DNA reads TGTGCCAGCAGCCCCCGGGACTTCTACAATGAGCAGTTCTTC. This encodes CASSPRDFYNEQFF.

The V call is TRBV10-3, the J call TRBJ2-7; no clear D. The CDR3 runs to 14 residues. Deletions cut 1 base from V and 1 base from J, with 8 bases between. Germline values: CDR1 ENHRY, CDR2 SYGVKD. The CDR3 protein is CAISEYVSSYEQYF. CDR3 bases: TGTGCCATCAGTGAGTATGTCAGTTCCTACGAGCAGTACTTC.

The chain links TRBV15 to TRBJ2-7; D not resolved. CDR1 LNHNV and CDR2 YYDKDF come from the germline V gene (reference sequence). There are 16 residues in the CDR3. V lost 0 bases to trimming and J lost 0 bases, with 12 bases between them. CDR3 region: CATSRDPSALSYEQYF. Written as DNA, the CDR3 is TGTGCCACCAGCAGAGATCCCAGCGCCCTCTCCTACGAGCAGTACTTC.

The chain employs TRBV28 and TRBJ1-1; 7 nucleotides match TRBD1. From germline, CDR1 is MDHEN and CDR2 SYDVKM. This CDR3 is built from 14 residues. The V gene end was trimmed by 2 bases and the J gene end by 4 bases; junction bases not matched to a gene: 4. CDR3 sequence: CASSLPTGVTEAFF. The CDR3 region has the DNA TGTGCCAGCAGTTTACCCACAGGGGTCACTGAAGCTTTCTTT.

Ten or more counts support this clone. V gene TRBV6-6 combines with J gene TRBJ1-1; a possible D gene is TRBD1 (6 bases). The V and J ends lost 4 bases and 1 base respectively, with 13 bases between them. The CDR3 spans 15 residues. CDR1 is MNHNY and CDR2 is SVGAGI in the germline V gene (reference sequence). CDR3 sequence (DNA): TGTGCCAGCAGTTCAACGCAGACAGGGAACACTGAAGCTTTCTTT. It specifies CASSSTQTGNTEAFF.

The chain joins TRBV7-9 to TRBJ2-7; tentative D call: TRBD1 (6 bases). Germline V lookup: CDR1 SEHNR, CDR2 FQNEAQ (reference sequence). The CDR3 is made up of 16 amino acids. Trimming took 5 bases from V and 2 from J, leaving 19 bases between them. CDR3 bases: TGTGCCAGCAGCCCCCAGACAGGACCTAGGACCTACGAGCAGTACTTC. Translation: CASSPQTGPRTYEQYF.

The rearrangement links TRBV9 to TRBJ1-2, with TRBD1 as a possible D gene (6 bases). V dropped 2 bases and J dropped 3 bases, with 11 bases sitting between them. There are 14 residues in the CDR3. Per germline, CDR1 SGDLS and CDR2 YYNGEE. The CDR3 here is CASSVAGADYGYTF. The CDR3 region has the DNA TGTGCCAGCAGCGTGGCAGGGGCAGACTATGGCTACACCTTC.

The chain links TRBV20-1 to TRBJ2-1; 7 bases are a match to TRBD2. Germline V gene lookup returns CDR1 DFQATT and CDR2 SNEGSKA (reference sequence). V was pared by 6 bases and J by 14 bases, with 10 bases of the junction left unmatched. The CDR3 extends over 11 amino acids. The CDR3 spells CSATRGGGEFF. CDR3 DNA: TGCAGTGCAACCCGGGGTGGGGGGGAGTTCTTC.